This entry lists 28 T cell receptor beta chains sequenced from one sample in a study of shared clonotypes between healthy human individuals. Produced via immunoSEQ multiplex PCR; TCRdb's table is partial and in-frame only. Found here are under 2.5 million clones, 85% to 95% of them singletons; the top ten hold around 0.4%. Sequencing used naive CD4+ T cells from PBMCs. The subset: CD45RA+ positively selected. Every receptor here comes from a man aged 18-30 years in good health. Some clones in this sample may be carry-over from other donors' samples.

The J gene is TRBJ1-5, the V gene TRBV28; 7 bases fit TRBD1. CDR3 length equals 15 residues. J gave up 5 bases and V 3 bases, and 7 bases lay outside the gene matches. The germline gives CDR1 MDHEN, CDR2 SYDVKM. In DNA, the CDR3 is TGTGCCAGCAGTTTCCGGGACAGTTATTATCAGCCCCAGCATTTT. It translates to CASSFRDSYYQPQHF. The whole variable domain, filled in from reference TRBV28 and TRBJ1-5, reads DVKVTQSSRYLVKRTGEKVFLECVQDMDHENMFWYRQDPGLGLRLIYFSYDVKMKEKGDIPEGYSVSREKKERFSLILESASTNQTSMYLCASSFRDSYYQPQHFGDGTRLSIL.

The J gene is TRBJ2-1, the V gene TRBV5-1, with D unclear. Trimming removed 4 bases at V and 5 bases at J, with 16 bases between. The CDR3 covers 15 residues. CDR1 is SGHRS, CDR2 YFSETQ, per germline. CDR3: CASSLRVWSDNEQFF. As DNA, the CDR3 is TGCGCCAGCAGCCTCCGAGTGTGGTCGGACAATGAGCAGTTCTTC.

The rearrangement uses TRBV2 and TRBJ2-7; no firm D call. Germline CDR1 SNHLY, CDR2 FYNNEI. The V and J ends lost 7 bases and 4 bases respectively, with 14 bases between them. The CDR3 is 13 amino acids. This CDR3 is CASMAAPPYEQYF. CDR3 DNA: TGTGCCAGCATGGCTGCCCCTCCTTACGAGCAGTACTTC.

The J gene is TRBJ1-5, the V gene TRBV7-8; no definite D call. V gave up 0 bases and J gave up 1 base, with 7 bases separating them. Per germline, CDR1 SGHVS and CDR2 FQNEAQ. The CDR3 extends over 15 amino acids. CDR3 DNA: TGTGCCAGCAGCTTAGCACGTCTGAGCAATCAGCCCCAGCATTTT. Its translation: CASSLARLSNQPQHF.

This CDR3 is CASSDTDTQYF. The CDR3 DNA follows: TGTGCCAGCAGTGACACAGATACGCAGTATTTT. The V gene is TRBV27, the J gene TRBJ2-3; D is uncertain. Per germline, CDR1 MNHEY and CDR2 SMNVEV (reference sequence). The ends were cut back, 5 bases at V and 2 bases at J, with 2 bases in the middle. The CDR3 length is 11 residues.

This chain uses TRBV27 with TRBJ2-5; TRBD2 agrees at 15 bases. This CDR3 is 19 amino acids long. V was pared by 2 bases and J by 8 bases, with 15 bases of the junction left unmatched. Germline CDR1 is MNHEY and CDR2 is SMNVEV (reference sequence). The CDR3 DNA is TGTGCCAGCAGTTTACTGGGACTAGCGGGAGGTGCCGTTTTTGACACCCAGTACTTC. It codes for CASSLLGLAGGAVFDTQYF.

V and J are TRBV11-2 and TRBJ2-2, with no clear D. Germline V gene sequence: CDR1 SGHAT, CDR2 FQNNGV. The CDR3 has 18 residues. Trimming removed 2 bases from V and 4 bases from J, with 20 bases in between. In DNA, the CDR3 is TGTGCCAGCAGCTTAACCGGGCCTTACAAAAGGGTCACCGGGGAGCTGTTTTTT. The encoded protein is CASSLTGPYKRVTGELFF.

The chain couples TRBV14 to TRBJ2-7, with 8 bases matching TRBD2. The germline CDR1 and CDR2 sequences are SGHDN and FVKESK. The CDR3 is made up of 16 amino acids. V trimming: 3 bases; J trimming: 2 bases; junction bases outside the gene matches: 9. In DNA form, the CDR3 reads TGTGCCAGCAGCCACGGAGCGGGAGCAATACCCTACGAGCAGTACTTC. Translating gives CASSHGAGAIPYEQYF.

This chain's CDR3 is CASSVATGLGDTGELFF. CDR3 sequence (DNA): TGTGCCAGCAGCGTAGCCACGGGACTCGGGGACACCGGGGAGCTGTTTTTT. V usage is TRBV9 and J usage is TRBJ2-2, with D possibly matching TRBD2 (6 bases). This CDR3 has 17 amino acids. Trimming pared 0 bases from V and 3 bases from J, leaving 15 bases between. Germline V gene lookup returns CDR1 SGDLS and CDR2 YYNGEE. Variable domain in full (rest from reference TRBV9 and TRBJ2-2): DSGVTQTPKHLITATGQRVTLRCSPRSGDLSVYWYQQSLDQGLQFLIQYYNGEERAKGNILERFSAQQFPDLHSELNLSSLELGDSALYFCASSVATGLGDTGELFFGEGSRLTVL.

J is TRBJ2-1 and V is TRBV6-1, with D unclear. This CDR3 spans 15 amino acids. CDR1 and CDR2 from the germline V gene are MNHNS and SASEGT. Trimming left V 6 bases short and J 2 bases short, with 14 bases between. CDR3 region: CASRRTMGPYNEQFF. CDR3 nucleotides: TGTGCCAGCAGACGTACTATGGGTCCCTACAATGAGCAGTTCTTC.

The chain couples TRBV4-1 to TRBJ2-3; D unclear. V lost 8 bases to trimming and J lost 6 bases, with 12 bases between them. Germline CDR1 reads MGHRA; CDR2 reads YSYEKL. The CDR3 runs 12 residues. CDR3 loop: CASLSNADTQYF. The CDR3 DNA follows: TGCGCCAGCCTTTCCAATGCCGATACGCAGTATTTT.

The J gene is TRBJ2-5, the V gene TRBV6-5; 8 nucleotides align to TRBD2. CDR1 is MNHEY and CDR2 is SVGAGI in the germline V gene. This CDR3 has 15 amino acids. The ends lost 6 bases at V and 4 bases at J; junction bases unmatched: 10. The CDR3 here is CASSSGGGVPETQYF. The CDR3 DNA follows: TGTGCCAGCAGCTCCGGGGGGGGAGTTCCAGAGACCCAGTACTTC.

The chain uses TRBV7-9 and TRBJ1-3; no clear D. This CDR3 has 16 amino acids. Germline CDR1 SEHNR, CDR2 FQNEAQ (reference sequence). V was cut by 5 bases and J by 0 bases, with 14 bases left in between. The CDR3 sequence: CASSNASDLSGNTIYF. CDR3 coding DNA: TGTGCCAGCAGCAATGCCTCGGACCTCTCTGGAAACACCATATATTTT. Drawing the rest from reference TRBV7-9 and TRBJ1-3, the complete variable domain is DTGVSQNPRHKITKRGQNVTFRCDPISEHNRLYWYRQTLGQGPEFLTYFQNEAQLEKSRLLSDRFSAERPKGSFSTLEIQRTEQGDSAMYLCASSNASDLSGNTIYFGEGSWLTVV.

About this clone: In the same sample, other DNA sequences code for this CDR3. This rearrangement joins TRBV4-2 to TRBJ2-3, with 12 bases that match TRBD2. Germline values: CDR1 LGHNA, CDR2 YNFKEQ. The CDR3 is 16 amino acids. J gave up 3 bases and V 1 base, and 2 bases lay outside the gene matches. The CDR3 DNA is TGTGCCAGCAGCCAAGGGCTAGCGGGAGGGACAGATACGCAGTATTTT. Residues: CASSQGLAGGTDTQYF.

V and J are TRBV5-4 and TRBJ2-1; 10 nucleotides line up with TRBD2. Germline V gene sequence: CDR1 SGHNT, CDR2 YYREEE (reference sequence). The V gene end was trimmed by 3 bases and the J gene end by 5 bases; junction bases not matched to a gene: 11. CDR3 size: 17 residues. The CDR3, as DNA: TGTGCCAGCAGCTCGACTAGCGGGCGTTGGGGCAACAATGAGCAGTTCTTC. Its protein product is CASSSTSGRWGNNEQFF.

The chain recombines TRBV29-1 with TRBJ1-2, with 7 nucleotides matching TRBD1. The J segment lost 7 bases and the V segment lost 6 bases, leaving 8 bases of the junction unmatched. Germline CDR1 reads SQVTM; CDR2 reads ANQGSEA. This CDR3 comprises 12 residues. Here the CDR3 DNA reads TGCAGCGTCGCCACAGGGGCCTCTGGCTACACCTTC. It codes for CSVATGASGYTF.

This rearrangement joins TRBV7-9 to TRBJ1-4; D remains unclear. The V end lost 0 bases, the J end lost 4 bases, and 0 bases lay between the germline ends. CDR3 length equals 12 residues. CDR1 and CDR2 from the germline V gene are SEHNR and FQNEAQ (reference sequence). This CDR3 reads CASSLANEKLFF. The CDR3 DNA reads TGTGCCAGCAGCTTAGCTAATGAAAAACTGTTTTTT. The full variable domain, completed using reference TRBV7-9 and TRBJ1-4, is DTGVSQNPRHKITKRGQNVTFRCDPISEHNRLYWYRQTLGQGPEFLTYFQNEAQLEKSRLLSDRFSAERPKGSFSTLEIQRTEQGDSAMYLCASSLANEKLFFGSGTQLSVL.

The genes are TRBV7-9 and TRBJ1-4, with D unclear. V gave up 4 bases and J gave up 7 bases, with 4 bases separating them. From germline, CDR1 is SEHNR and CDR2 FQNEAQ (reference sequence). This CDR3 region has 11 residues. The CDR3, as DNA: TGTGCCAGCAGCTCGGCTGAAAAACTGTTTTTT. This codes for CASSSAEKLFF.

V is TRBV10-1 and J is TRBJ2-7; D is unclear. Trimming cost V 8 bases and J 1 base, with 18 bases left between them. CDR3 length: 15 residues. The germline V gene encodes CDR1 WNHNN and CDR2 SYGVQD (reference sequence). The CDR3 loop reads CASQRERRTSYEQYF. The CDR3, as DNA: TGCGCCAGCCAGAGAGAGCGCCGAACATCCTACGAGCAGTACTTC.

J is TRBJ1-2 and V is TRBV11-2, with TRBD1 as a possible D gene (6 bases). V lost 2 bases to trimming and J lost 4 bases, with 14 bases between them. The CDR3 spans 15 residues. From germline, CDR1 is SGHAT and CDR2 FQNNGV. The CDR3 DNA is TGTGCCAGCAGCTTACTCCGGTCGACAGGCTATGGCTACACCTTC. Translating it yields CASSLLRSTGYGYTF.

This chain joins TRBV4-1 and TRBJ2-7, with a tentative D call TRBD1 (6 bases). V was pared by 4 bases and J by 0 bases, with 16 bases between. The length of the CDR3 is 16 residues. Germline CDR1 reads MGHRA; CDR2 reads YSYEKL. The CDR3 bases are TGCGCCAGCAGCCCTACCTGGACAGTGGCCTCCTACGAGCAGTACTTC. This sequence encodes CASSPTWTVASYEQYF.

The chain is built from TRBV5-1 and TRBJ1-4; the D gene is possibly TRBD1 (5 bases). CDR3 length: 14 residues. Germline lookup yields CDR1 SGHRS and CDR2 YFSETQ. V lost 3 bases and J 4 bases, leaving 10 bases between the germline ends. DNA of the CDR3: TGCGCCAGCAGCTACGGACACCGTAATGAAAAACTGTTTTTT. It codes for CASSYGHRNEKLFF.

The chain is built from TRBV7-9 and TRBJ2-7; no reliable D call. CDR1 SEHNR and CDR2 FQNEAQ come from the germline V gene (reference sequence). With 2 bases removed from V and 7 bases from J, the gap between germline ends came to 15 bases. This CDR3 has 14 residues. In DNA form, the CDR3 reads TGTGCCAGCAGCTTACAAGGACCCCCTGGGGAGCAGTACTTC. This encodes CASSLQGPPGEQYF.

V gene TRBV6-6 combines with J gene TRBJ2-5, with D unresolved. Germline-derived CDR1 and CDR2 are MNHNY and SVGAGI (reference sequence). The CDR3 length is 14 residues. With 2 bases removed from V and 2 bases from J, the gap between germline ends came to 9 bases. CDR3 amino acids: CASSYPGVQETQYF. Here the CDR3 DNA reads TGTGCCAGCAGTTACCCGGGTGTTCAAGAGACCCAGTACTTC.

Notes on this clone: The sample holds other DNA sequences that translate to the same CDR3. The chain couples TRBV27 to TRBJ1-1; TRBD1 is a possible D gene (5 bases). CDR3 length: 14 amino acids. The germline gives CDR1 MNHEY, CDR2 SMNVEV (reference sequence). V shed 6 bases and J shed 0 bases, with 11 bases lying between them. The CDR3 protein is CASSLRQLNTEAFF. In DNA form, the CDR3 reads TGTGCCAGCAGCCTCAGACAGCTGAACACTGAAGCTTTCTTT.

Details on this clone: Other nucleotide sequences from this sample produce the same CDR3. The chain joins TRBV5-4 to TRBJ2-7; 8 bases align to TRBD2. The junction had 6 bases not matched to a gene; V was cut back by 4 bases and J by 3 bases. This CDR3 has 14 amino acids. Germline CDR1 is SGHNT and CDR2 is YYREEE (reference sequence). CDR3 sequence reads: CASSRSGSSYEQYF. CDR3 nucleotides: TGTGCCAGCAGCCGGAGCGGGAGTAGCTACGAGCAGTACTTC.

This chain joins TRBV27 and TRBJ2-7; 10 bases are shared with TRBD2. This CDR3 is 15 amino acids long. Germline lookup yields CDR1 MNHEY and CDR2 SMNVEV (reference sequence). V gave up 4 bases and J gave up 4 bases; unmatched junction bases: 7. DNA for the CDR3: TGTGCCAGCAGTTCCCCTAGCGGGAGCCGGTACGAGCAGTACTTC. The encoded protein is CASSSPSGSRYEQYF.

The chain couples TRBV7-2 to TRBJ1-2; D unclear. In germline, CDR1 is SGHTA, CDR2 FQGNSA. The length of the CDR3 is 13 residues. Trimming left V 5 bases short and J 4 bases short, with 11 bases between. The CDR3: CASSPSRPYGYTF. In DNA form, the CDR3 reads TGTGCCAGCAGCCCATCCCGCCCCTATGGCTACACCTTC.